This T cell receptor beta chain was sequenced for a study of cytomegalovirus exposure and HLA in healthy donors. Study outcomes and limitations: DRB1 had the most TCR associations and HLA-C the fewest, a later analysis found, with rates varying by HLA locus.

The PCR used 60 Vbeta and 13 Jbeta primers. Generated by immunoSEQ multiplex PCR, the TCRdb table keeps only in-frame clones and is missing some. The table lists about 89,000 clones, roughly 80% of them singletons. Germline-derived CDR1 and CDR2 are MDHEN and SYDVKM. CDR3 length: 16 amino acids. V trimming: 4 bases; J trimming: 3 bases; junction bases outside the gene matches: 9. As regards this clone: The antigen is unknown.

Unrecorded immune exposures were likely, despite nominal health at sampling. The V call is TRBV28, the J call TRBJ1-1, with 9 positions matching TRBD1. Material: PBMCs. This TCR derives from a male donor in good health and CMV-seronegative. In DNA form, the CDR3 reads TGTGCCAGCAGTTATACAGGGGGCGAGTTCGACACTGAAGCTTTCTTT. Amino acids: CASSYTGGEFDTEAFF.